This TCR beta chain appears in the sequencing data of a study of graft-versus-host responses after intestinal transplantation. Turning to the study itself: Recipients had transplants, and these were multivisceral, liver-intestinal, or isolated intestinal. Regarding the study as a whole: Patients with graft-donor T cell macrochimerism had high graft-versus-host to host-versus-graft clonal ratios in allografts.

With 6 bases removed from V and 5 bases from J, the gap between germline ends came to 7 bases. The length of the CDR3 is 11 residues. Germline loops: CDR1 LGHNT, CDR2 FRNRAP. This clone was recorded once. Its antigen is still unknown. Here immunoSEQ multiplex PCR was the method, and the copy in TCRdb shows in-frame clones only, minus some. Among tens of thousands of clones listed, about 90% were seen once. The rearrangement links TRBV12-5 to TRBJ2-5, with a tentative D call TRBD2 (6 bases). The receptor comes from a human patient who received an intestinal transplant, so some T cells may come from the graft donor. Source: PBMCs, taken around 120 days after intestinal transplantation. The CDR3 DNA reads TGTGCTAGTGGGGCGGGGGAGACCCAGTACTTC. Protein: CASGAGETQYF. Full variable domain (outside the CDR3, taken from reference TRBV12-5 and TRBJ2-5): DARVTQTPRHKVTEMGQEVTMRCQPILGHNTVFWYRQTMMQGLELLAYFRNRAPLDDSGMPKDRFSAEMPDATLATLKIQPSEPRDSAVYFCASGAGETQYFGPGTRLLVL.